The clone carrying this T cell receptor beta chain was seen ten or more times. Its antigen is not identified. Each CDR3 protein is one row after TCRdb ran MiXCR on the 5' RACE reads. The sample carries 640,000 or so distinct CDR3 sequences, less than 7% recorded once. This CDR3 contains 17 residues. With 8 bases clipped from V and 4 bases from J, the junction kept 15 bases outside the gene matches. The data stem from a study of identical twins. Study conclusions and caveats: Out-of-frame alpha sequences shared by twins were enriched for low generation probability. Among beta out-of-frame sequences, excess sharing between twins appeared weaker. Insertions were reduced in abundant cord blood beta clonotypes but not in memory repertoires.

This TCR was sampled from a man aged 18 to 30 in good health. The source material was naive T cells sorted from blood. The chain employs TRBV12-3 or TRBV12-4 and TRBJ2-3; 10 bases are a match to TRBD2. The CDR3 region has the DNA TGTGCCAGCGTGAGGGGGCTAGCGGGAGTTCTGGCAGATACGCAGTATTTT. It translates to CASVRGLAGVLADTQYF.